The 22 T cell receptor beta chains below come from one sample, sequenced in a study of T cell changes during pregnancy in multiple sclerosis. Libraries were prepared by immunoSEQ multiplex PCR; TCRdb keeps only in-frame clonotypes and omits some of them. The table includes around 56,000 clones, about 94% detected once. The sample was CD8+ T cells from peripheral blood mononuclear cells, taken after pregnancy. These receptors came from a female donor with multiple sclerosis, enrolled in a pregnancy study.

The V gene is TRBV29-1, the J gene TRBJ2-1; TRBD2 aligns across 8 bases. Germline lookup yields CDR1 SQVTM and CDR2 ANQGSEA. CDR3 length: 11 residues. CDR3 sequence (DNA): TGCGTCTCTGAGCGGGGGTACGAGCAGTTCTTC. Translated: CVSERGYEQFF.

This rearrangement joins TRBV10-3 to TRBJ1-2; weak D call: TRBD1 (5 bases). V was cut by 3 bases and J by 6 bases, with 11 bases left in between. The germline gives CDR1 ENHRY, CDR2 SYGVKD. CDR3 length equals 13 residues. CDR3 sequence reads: CAISDSQGDGYTF. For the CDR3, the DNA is TGTGCCATCAGTGACTCCCAGGGCGATGGCTACACCTTC.

The CDR3 here is CASSLLAAGGYNEQFF. The CDR3 DNA reads as TGTGCCAGCAGCTTATTAGCAGCGGGAGGGTACAATGAGCAGTTCTTC. The V and J genes are TRBV7-9 and TRBJ2-1; 10 nucleotides align to TRBD2. The V segment lost 2 bases and the J segment 4 bases; nucleotides outside the gene matches: 5. The length of the CDR3 is 16 residues. Germline CDR1 is SEHNR and CDR2 is FQNEAQ (reference sequence).

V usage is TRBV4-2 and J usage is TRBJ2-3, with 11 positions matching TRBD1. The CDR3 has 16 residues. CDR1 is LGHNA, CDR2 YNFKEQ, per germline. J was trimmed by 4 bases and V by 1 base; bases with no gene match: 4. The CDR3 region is CASSQVPGQGADTQYF. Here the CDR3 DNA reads TGTGCCAGCAGCCAAGTCCCGGGACAGGGGGCAGATACGCAGTATTTT.

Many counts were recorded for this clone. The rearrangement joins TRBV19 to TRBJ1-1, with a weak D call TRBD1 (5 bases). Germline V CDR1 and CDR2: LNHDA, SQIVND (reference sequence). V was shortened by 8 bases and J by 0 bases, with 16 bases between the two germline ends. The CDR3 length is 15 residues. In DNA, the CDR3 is TGTGCCAGTGGAAGGGTCAGACAGATGAACACTGAAGCTTTCTTT. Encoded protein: CASGRVRQMNTEAFF.

DNA of the CDR3: TGCAGCGTTGACGGCAGGGGGCTAGGCTACACCTTC. Its protein product is CSVDGRGLGYTF. The J gene is TRBJ1-2, the V gene TRBV29-1, with 8 bases identical to TRBD1. Germline loops: CDR1 SQVTM, CDR2 ANQGSEA. The CDR3 loop spans 12 amino acids. V dropped 3 bases and J dropped 8; count of bases not matched to a gene: 5.

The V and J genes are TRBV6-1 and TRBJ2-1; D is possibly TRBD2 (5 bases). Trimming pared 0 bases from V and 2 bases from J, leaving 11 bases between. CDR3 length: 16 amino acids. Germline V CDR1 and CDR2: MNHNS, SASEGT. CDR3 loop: CASSEAADSTYNEQFF. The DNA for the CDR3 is TGTGCCAGCAGTGAAGCAGCGGACTCAACCTACAATGAGCAGTTCTTC.

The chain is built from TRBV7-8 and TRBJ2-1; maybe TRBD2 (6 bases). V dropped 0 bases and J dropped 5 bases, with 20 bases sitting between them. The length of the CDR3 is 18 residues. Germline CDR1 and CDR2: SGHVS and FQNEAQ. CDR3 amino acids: CASSLAPTASVSHNEQFF. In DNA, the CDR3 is TGTGCCAGCAGCTTAGCTCCCACGGCTAGCGTCTCACACAATGAGCAGTTCTTC.

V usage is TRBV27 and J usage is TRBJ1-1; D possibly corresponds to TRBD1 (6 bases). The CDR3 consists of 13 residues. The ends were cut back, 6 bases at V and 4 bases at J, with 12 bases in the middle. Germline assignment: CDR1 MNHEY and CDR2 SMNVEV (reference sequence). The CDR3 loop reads CASRPGVATEAFF. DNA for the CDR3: TGTGCCAGCAGACCAGGGGTAGCCACTGAAGCTTTCTTT.

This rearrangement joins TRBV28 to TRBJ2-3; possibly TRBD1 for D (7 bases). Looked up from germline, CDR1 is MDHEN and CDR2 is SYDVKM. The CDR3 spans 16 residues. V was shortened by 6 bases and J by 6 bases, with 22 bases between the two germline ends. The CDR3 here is CASSYNSQTGTDTQYF. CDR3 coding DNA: TGTGCCAGCAGCTACAATTCGCAGACAGGGACTGATACGCAGTATTTT.

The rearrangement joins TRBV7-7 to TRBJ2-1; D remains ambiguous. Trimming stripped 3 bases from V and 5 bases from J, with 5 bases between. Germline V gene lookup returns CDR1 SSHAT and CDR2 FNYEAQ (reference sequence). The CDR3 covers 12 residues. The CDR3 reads CASSFLDNEQFF. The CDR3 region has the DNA TGTGCCAGCAGCTTTCTAGACAATGAGCAGTTCTTC.

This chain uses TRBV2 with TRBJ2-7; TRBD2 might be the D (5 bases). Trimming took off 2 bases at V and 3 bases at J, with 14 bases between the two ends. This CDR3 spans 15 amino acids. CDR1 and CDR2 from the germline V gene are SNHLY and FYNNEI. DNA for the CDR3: TGTGCCAGCAGTGAAAGCGGCCCATCCAACTACGAGCAGTACTTC. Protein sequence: CASSESGPSNYEQYF. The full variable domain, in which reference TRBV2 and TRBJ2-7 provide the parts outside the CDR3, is EPEVTQTPSHQVTQMGQEVILRCVPISNHLYFYWYRQILGQKVEFLVSFYNNEISEKSEIFDDQFSVERPDGSNFTLKIRSTKLEDSAMYFCASSESGPSNYEQYFGPGTRLTVT.

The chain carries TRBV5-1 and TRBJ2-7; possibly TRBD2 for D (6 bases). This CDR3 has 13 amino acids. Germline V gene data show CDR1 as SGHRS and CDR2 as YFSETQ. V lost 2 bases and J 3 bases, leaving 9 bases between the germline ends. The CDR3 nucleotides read TGCGCCAGCAGCTTCGTGGAGGGCTACGAGCAGTACTTC. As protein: CASSFVEGYEQYF.

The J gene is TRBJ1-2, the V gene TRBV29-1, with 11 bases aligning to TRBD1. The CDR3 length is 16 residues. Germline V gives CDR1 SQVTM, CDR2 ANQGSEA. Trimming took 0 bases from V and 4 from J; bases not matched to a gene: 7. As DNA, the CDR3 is TGCAGCGTTGAAGATCGCAGGACAGGGGGCGGCTATGGCTACACCTTC. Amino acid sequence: CSVEDRRTGGGYGYTF.

CDR3 DNA: TGTGCCAGAAGCTACTCTACAGGGGTGTTTTCCGAGCAGTACTTC. This translates into CARSYSTGVFSEQYF. The genes are TRBV5-3 and TRBJ2-7; 7 positions match TRBD1. TRBV5-3 is an ORF, and what it does is uncertain. The V gene end was trimmed by 3 bases and the J gene end by 6 bases; junction bases not matched to a gene: 12. This CDR3 has 15 amino acids.

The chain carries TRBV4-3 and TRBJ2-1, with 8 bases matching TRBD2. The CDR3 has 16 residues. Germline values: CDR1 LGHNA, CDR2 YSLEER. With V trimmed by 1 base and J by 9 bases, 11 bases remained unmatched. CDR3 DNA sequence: TGCGCCAGCAGCCAAGGTTTCCGGGAGGGTATGGGTGAGCAGTTCTTC. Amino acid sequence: CASSQGFREGMGEQFF.

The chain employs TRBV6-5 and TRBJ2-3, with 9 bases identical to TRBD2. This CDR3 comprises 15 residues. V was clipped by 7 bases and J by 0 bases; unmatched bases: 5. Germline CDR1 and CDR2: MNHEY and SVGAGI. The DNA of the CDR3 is TGTGCCAGCACCACTAGCGGGTATAGCACAGATACGCAGTATTTT. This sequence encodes CASTTSGYSTDTQYF.

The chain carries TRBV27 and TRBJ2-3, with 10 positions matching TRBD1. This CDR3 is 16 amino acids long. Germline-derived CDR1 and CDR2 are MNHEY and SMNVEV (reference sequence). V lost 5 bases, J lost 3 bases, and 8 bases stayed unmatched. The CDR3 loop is CASSLFRDRGTDTQYF. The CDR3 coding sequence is TGTGCCAGCAGTCTTTTCCGGGACAGGGGTACAGATACGCAGTATTTT.

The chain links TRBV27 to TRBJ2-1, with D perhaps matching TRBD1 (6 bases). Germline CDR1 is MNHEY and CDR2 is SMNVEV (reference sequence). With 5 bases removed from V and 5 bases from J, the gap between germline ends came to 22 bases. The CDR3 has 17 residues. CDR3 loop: CASSISTGFPTDNEQFF. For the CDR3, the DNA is TGTGCCAGCAGTATAAGCACAGGGTTCCCCACCGACAATGAGCAGTTCTTC.

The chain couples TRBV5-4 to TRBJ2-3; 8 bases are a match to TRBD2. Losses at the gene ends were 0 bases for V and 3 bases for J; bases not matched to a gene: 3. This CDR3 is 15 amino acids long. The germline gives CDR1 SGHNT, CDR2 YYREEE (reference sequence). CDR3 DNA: TGTGCCAGCAGCTTGGCCGGGAGGGAGACAGATACGCAGTATTTT. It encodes CASSLAGRETDTQYF.

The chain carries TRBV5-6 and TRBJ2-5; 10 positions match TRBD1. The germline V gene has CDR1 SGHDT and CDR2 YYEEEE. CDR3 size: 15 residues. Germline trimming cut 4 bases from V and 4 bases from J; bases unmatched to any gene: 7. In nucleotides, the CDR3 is TGTGCCAGCAGCCTGCCGGGACAGGGGATAGAGACCCAGTACTTC. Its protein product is CASSLPGQGIETQYF.

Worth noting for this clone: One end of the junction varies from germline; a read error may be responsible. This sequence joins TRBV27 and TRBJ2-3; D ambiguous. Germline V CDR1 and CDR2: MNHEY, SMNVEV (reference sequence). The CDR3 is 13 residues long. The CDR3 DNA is TGTGCCAGCAGTCTTTCTGTTGGAGCCCTCATAATTTTT. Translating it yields CASSLSVGALIIF.